Presented here are 12 T cell receptor beta chains from one specimen sequenced in a study of blood T cell repertoires in COVID-19. Generated by immunoSEQ multiplex PCR, the TCRdb table keeps only in-frame clones and is missing some. Among about 370,000 clones listed, roughly 86% were seen once. Source material: peripheral blood. These receptors were collected from a woman aged 25 to 45 with COVID-19, enrolled during active disease.

The chain recombines TRBV10-3 with TRBJ2-7; the D gene is possibly TRBD2 (6 bases). Germline CDR1 is ENHRY and CDR2 is SYGVKD. Trimming shortened V by 3 bases and J by 5 bases, and 17 bases separated the two germline ends. The CDR3 extends over 15 amino acids. The CDR3: CAISERTGTRDEQYF. The DNA of the CDR3 is TGTGCCATCAGTGAAAGAACCGGGACTCGAGACGAGCAGTACTTC.

The chain is built from TRBV5-1 and TRBJ2-1; weak D call: TRBD2 (6 bases). The CDR3 spans 16 residues. Per germline, CDR1 SGHRS and CDR2 YFSETQ. Trimming cost V 7 bases and J 4 bases, with 21 bases left between them. The CDR3 loop is CASGLREPGLYNEQFF. The DNA for the CDR3 is TGCGCCAGCGGCCTTCGGGAGCCAGGTCTTTACAATGAGCAGTTCTTC.

The rearrangement uses TRBV28 and TRBJ2-2, with 7 bases identical to TRBD1. The CDR3 extends over 15 amino acids. Germline CDR1 is MDHEN and CDR2 is SYDVKM. The trim removed 2 bases at V and 4 bases at J, leaving 4 bases unmatched. This CDR3 is CASSLEGAGTGELFF. The CDR3 DNA reads TGTGCCAGCAGTTTAGAGGGGGCGGGCACCGGGGAGCTGTTTTTT. Full variable domain (rest looked up from reference TRBV28 and TRBJ2-2): DVKVTQSSRYLVKRTGEKVFLECVQDMDHENMFWYRQDPGLGLRLIYFSYDVKMKEKGDIPEGYSVSREKKERFSLILESASTNQTSMYLCASSLEGAGTGELFFGEGSRLTVL.

This chain connects TRBV2 to TRBJ2-4; 11 bases align to TRBD1. Germline V gives CDR1 SNHLY, CDR2 FYNNEI. With 3 bases clipped from V and 7 bases from J, the junction kept 2 bases outside the gene matches. There are 14 residues in the CDR3. CDR3 region: CASSEGTGGNIQYF. The CDR3 DNA sequence: TGTGCCAGCAGTGAGGGGACAGGGGGGAACATTCAGTACTTC. Filled out from reference TRBV2 and TRBJ2-4, the complete variable domain reads EPEVTQTPSHQVTQMGQEVILRCVPISNHLYFYWYRQILGQKVEFLVSFYNNEISEKSEIFDDQFSVERPDGSNFTLKIRSTKLEDSAMYFCASSEGTGGNIQYFGAGTRLSVL.

This chain uses TRBV7-2 with TRBJ1-1; D call uncertain. This CDR3 has 14 amino acids. Trimming cost V 0 bases and J 3 bases, with 8 bases left between them. Germline lookup yields CDR1 SGHTA and CDR2 FQGNSA. DNA of the CDR3: TGTGCCAGCAGCTTAGCTTCGGGTTACACTGAAGCTTTCTTT. Protein: CASSLASGYTEAFF.

The V gene is TRBV4-2, the J gene TRBJ2-3; D possibly corresponds to TRBD2 (6 bases). Trimming removed 6 bases from V and 0 bases from J, with 7 bases in between. This CDR3 has 13 residues. Germline CDR1 reads LGHNA; CDR2 reads YNFKEQ. The CDR3 loop reads CASSLASTDTQYF. CDR3 DNA: TGTGCCAGCAGTCTAGCGAGCACAGATACGCAGTATTTT.

The rearrangement links TRBV5-1 to TRBJ2-5; D is possibly TRBD2 (6 bases). Germline CDR1 SGHRS, CDR2 YFSETQ. The V gene lost 5 bases and the J gene lost 4 bases, with 12 bases spanning the gap. CDR3 length: 13 residues. CDR3 nucleotides: TGCGCCAGCAGGTTCCGGGGGTCAGAGACCCAGTACTTC. It yields the protein CASRFRGSETQYF.

This clone showed up just once. The chain couples TRBV5-4 to TRBJ2-3; a weak D match, TRBD1 (6 bases). The CDR3 has 15 amino acids. V gave up 1 base and J gave up 1 base, with 10 bases separating them. In germline, CDR1 is SGHNT, CDR2 YYREEE (reference sequence). The DNA for the CDR3 is TGTGCCAGCAGCTTGCAGCAGGGGCGCACAGATACGCAGTATTTT. This encodes CASSLQQGRTDTQYF.

This clone appeared a few times. V gene TRBV18 combines with J gene TRBJ2-5, with D possibly being TRBD2 (6 bases). CDR1 and CDR2 (germline): KGHSH, LQKENI. The ends were cut back, 3 bases at V and 4 bases at J, with 12 bases in the middle. This CDR3 is built from 14 residues. This CDR3 is CASSPETSGETQYF. The CDR3 nucleotides read TGTGCCAGCTCACCGGAGACTAGTGGAGAGACCCAGTACTTC.

The rearrangement links TRBV2 to TRBJ2-7; 8 bases match TRBD2. V was clipped by 4 bases and J by 4 bases; unmatched bases: 6. The CDR3 contains 14 residues. Germline V gives CDR1 SNHLY, CDR2 FYNNEI. The CDR3 coding sequence is TGTGCCAGCAGTGGCGGGGGGACCTATTACGAGCAGTACTTC. It encodes CASSGGGTYYEQYF.

The chain has TRBV28 and TRBJ2-3; 9 bases are shared with TRBD2. Germline V lookup: CDR1 MDHEN, CDR2 SYDVKM. The V segment lost 7 bases and the J segment 3 bases; nucleotides outside the gene matches: 11. The CDR3 is 16 amino acids. The CDR3 nucleotides are TGTGCCAGCAATTTGGCAAGGACTAGCGTGACAGATACGCAGTATTTT. Protein product: CASNLARTSVTDTQYF.

This rearrangement joins TRBV30 to TRBJ2-2, with D perhaps matching TRBD2 (5 bases). The V gene lost 3 bases and the J gene lost 2 bases, with 13 bases spanning the gap. CDR3 length: 15 residues. Germline values: CDR1 GTSNPN, CDR2 SVGIG (reference sequence). The CDR3 protein is CAWRVAGRNTGELFF. CDR3 DNA sequence: TGTGCCTGGAGGGTGGCGGGTCGAAACACCGGGGAGCTGTTTTTT. Filled out from reference TRBV30 and TRBJ2-2, the complete variable domain reads SQTIHQWPATLVQPVGSPLSLECTVEGTSNPNLYWYRQAAGRGLQLLFYSVGIGQISSEVPQNLSASRPQDRQFILSSKKLLLSDSGFYLCAWRVAGRNTGELFFGEGSRLTVL.